The next 9 T cell receptor beta chains were all read from a single sample in a study of blood T cell repertoires in COVID-19. Sequenced by immunoSEQ multiplex PCR; TCRdb stores in-frame clones only, minus some. Of about 270,000 clones listed, 85% to 90% are singletons. The specimen was peripheral blood. These receptors were obtained from a human donor in a cohort sampled during active COVID-19.

To note about this clone: The sample contains more than one DNA sequence encoding this CDR3. The rearrangement links TRBV27 to TRBJ2-1; the match to TRBD2 covers 8 bases. J was trimmed by 2 bases and V by 3 bases; bases with no gene match: 3. Germline lookup yields CDR1 MNHEY and CDR2 SMNVEV (reference sequence). This CDR3 comprises 15 residues. CDR3 residues: CASSLRAGAYNEQFF. DNA for the CDR3: TGTGCCAGCAGTTTGCGAGCGGGGGCCTACAATGAGCAGTTCTTC.

The chain uses TRBV9 and TRBJ2-3; possibly TRBD2 for D (6 bases). From germline, CDR1 is SGDLS and CDR2 YYNGEE. The CDR3 totals 16 residues. Between the trimmed V and J ends, which lost 4 bases and 2 bases, there was a span of 17 bases. For the CDR3, the DNA is TGTGCCAGCAGCACCAGTGCGGGACGCGACACAGATACGCAGTATTTT. It encodes CASSTSAGRDTDTQYF.

The rearrangement joins TRBV27 to TRBJ2-1; 10 bases line up with TRBD2. Germline V CDR1 and CDR2: MNHEY, SMNVEV (reference sequence). The CDR3 extends over 15 amino acids. The junction had 9 bases not matched to a gene; V was cut back by 6 bases and J by 7 bases. CDR3 amino acids: CASRPSGRAKNEQFF. The CDR3 bases are TGTGCCAGCAGACCGAGCGGGAGGGCCAAGAATGAGCAGTTCTTC.

This clone was observed a handful of times. The chain links TRBV6-5 to TRBJ1-6; tentatively, D is TRBD1 (6 bases). The CDR3 runs 14 residues. V was shortened by 8 bases and J by 0 bases, with 8 bases between the two germline ends. Germline lookup yields CDR1 MNHEY and CDR2 SVGAGI. CDR3 nucleotide sequence: TGTGCCAGCGGACAGCGCTCCTATAATTCACCCCTCCACTTT. This encodes CASGQRSYNSPLHF.

The genes are TRBV9 and TRBJ2-2; D is ambiguous. Trimming took off 4 bases at V and 7 bases at J, with 17 bases between the two ends. The CDR3 length is 15 residues. Per germline, CDR1 SGDLS and CDR2 YYNGEE. CDR3 nucleotide sequence: TGTGCCAGCAGCTCTATAACCGGGTCTGGCGGGGAGCTGTTTTTT. Amino acids: CASSSITGSGGELFF.

The chain joins TRBV7-3 to TRBJ2-2; D might be TRBD1 (6 bases). The V end was cut by 5 bases, the J end by 5 bases, with 9 bases between. The CDR3 totals 13 residues. Germline assignment: CDR1 SGHTA and CDR2 FQGTGA. As DNA, the CDR3 is TGTGCCAGCAGCGGTACAGGGACCGGGGAGCTGTTTTTT. Its protein is CASSGTGTGELFF.

V and J are TRBV4-1 and TRBJ2-3; 14 positions match TRBD2. J lost 3 bases, V lost 4 bases, and 3 bases had no gene match. The CDR3 sequence is 16 residues long. Germline V gene data show CDR1 as MGHRA and CDR2 as YSYEKL. The CDR3 region is CASSRTSGRRTDTQYF. CDR3 coding DNA: TGCGCCAGCAGCCGGACTAGCGGGAGGCGGACAGATACGCAGTATTTT.

This chain uses TRBV15 with TRBJ1-2; the D is unclear. This CDR3 contains 12 residues. The V end was cut by 4 bases, the J end by 10 bases, with 13 bases between. Germline V gene sequence: CDR1 LNHNV, CDR2 YYDKDF (reference sequence). CDR3 nucleotide sequence: TGTGCCACCAGCACCGGAGGACGGCTCTACACCTTC. It is translated as CATSTGGRLYTF.

This chain connects TRBV7-8 to TRBJ2-7; 8 nucleotides align to TRBD1. With V trimmed by 0 bases and J by 4 bases, 5 bases remained unmatched. Germline-derived CDR1 and CDR2 are SGHVS and FQNEAQ. The CDR3 sequence is 15 residues long. Here the CDR3 reads CASSLAPTGEYEQYF. The CDR3 DNA follows: TGTGCCAGCAGCTTAGCCCCGACAGGGGAGTACGAGCAGTACTTC.